This TCR beta chain was found in a study of cytomegalovirus exposure and HLA in healthy donors. Looking at the study overall: Of the donors genotyped, approximately 400 in all, around 77% fell in the Caucasian-associated ancestry cluster. General study points: In a later analysis, TCR beta V- and J-gene trimming showed a link to a missense DCLRE1C variant.

J was trimmed by 1 base and V by 3 bases; bases with no gene match: 4. The germline V gene encodes CDR1 SEHNR and CDR2 FQNEAQ (reference sequence). The CDR3 length is 18 residues. Turning to this clone: The antigen remains undetermined.

The PCR was carried out with 60 Vbeta primers and 13 Jbeta primers. Only in-frame clones appear in the TCRdb table, and some are missing; sequencing was by immunoSEQ multiplex PCR. The sample records about 130,000 clones, 79% being singletons. Sequenced material: PBMCs. The chain carries TRBV7-9 and TRBJ2-1; 15 bases line up with TRBD2. The source is a man in his forties in good health and CMV-seropositive. DNA for the CDR3: TGTGCCAGCAGCTTTCCCGGACTAGCGGGAGGGTCCTACAATGAGCAGTTCTTC. Translating gives CASSFPGLAGGSYNEQFF.